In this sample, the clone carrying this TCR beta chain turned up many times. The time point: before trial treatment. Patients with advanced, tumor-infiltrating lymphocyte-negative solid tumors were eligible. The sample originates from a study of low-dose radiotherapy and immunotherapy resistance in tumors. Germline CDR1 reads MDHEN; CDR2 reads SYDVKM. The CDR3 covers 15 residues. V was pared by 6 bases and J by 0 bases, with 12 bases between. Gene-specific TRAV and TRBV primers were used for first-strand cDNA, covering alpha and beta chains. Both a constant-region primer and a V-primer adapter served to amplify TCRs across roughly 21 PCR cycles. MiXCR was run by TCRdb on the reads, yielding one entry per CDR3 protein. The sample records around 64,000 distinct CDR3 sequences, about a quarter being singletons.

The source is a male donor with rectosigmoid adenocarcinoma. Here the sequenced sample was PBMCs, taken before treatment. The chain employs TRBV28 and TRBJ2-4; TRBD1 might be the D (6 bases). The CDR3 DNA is TGTGCCAGCAGACGAAGGGGGTTAGCCAAAAACATTCAGTACTTC. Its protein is CASRRRGLAKNIQYF.